The entry that follows covers one T cell receptor beta chain sequence. TCRdb re-analysed the RT-PCR reads in MiXCR, keeping a single row per CDR3 protein. The sample includes about 780,000 distinct CDR3 sequences, approximately 17% of them seen just once. The sample belongs to a study of response to subunit inactivated influenza vaccine. The CDR3 sequence is 16 residues long. CDR1 is SGHTA, CDR2 FQGNSA, per germline. V dropped 3 bases and J dropped 6; count of bases not matched to a gene: 10. Sequenced material: PBMCs from blood, taken 4 to 6 days after vaccination. The genes are TRBV7-2 and TRBJ2-7; 11 nucleotides agree with TRBD2. This TCR was recovered from a man aged 45-65 years who received an inactivated influenza vaccine. As DNA, the CDR3 is TGTGCCAGCAGCTTGGGATTAGCGGGAGGGAGGGGCGAGCAGTACTTC. Amino acid sequence: CASSLGLAGGRGEQYF.